Listed below are T cell receptor beta chains from one sample, sequenced in a study of siplizumab effects on memory and regulatory T cells. Profiling relied on immunoSEQ multiplex PCR, and the TCRdb table lists in-frame clones only, not all of them. Of roughly 120,000 clones in the sample, roughly 90% are singletons; the top ten hold approximately 1.3%. Input material: CD4+ T cells sorted from blood. The receptors were gathered from a human donor in good health. The CDR3 runs from the conserved cysteine through the conserved F or W. D genes are given only for firm matches. The size field is filled for only some rows; it gives once, few, many or a size class.

TRBV27,TRBJ1-1,-,TRBD1,CASSFFPGQTSNEAFF,TGTGCCAGCAGCTTCTTTCCGGGACAGACAAGTAATGAAGCTTTCTTT
TRBV7-9,TRBJ1-1,-,TRBD1,CASSSTGGRTEAFF,TGTGCCAGCAGCTCGACAGGGGGACGGACTGAAGCTTTCTTT
TRBV14,TRBJ2-2,-,-,CASSRGLDGELFF,TGTGCCAGCAGCCGAGGTCTTGACGGGGAGCTGTTTTTT
TRBV6-5,TRBJ2-7,-,TRBD1,CATRDRPYEQYF,TGTGCCACACGGGACAGACCCTACGAGCAGTACTTC
TRBV10-1,TRBJ1-1,-,-,CASRLRVRAFF,TGCGCCAGCAGGCTACGGGTGCGGGCTTTCTTT
TRBV19,TRBJ1-6,-,TRBD1,CASQARDRGHNSPLHF,TGTGCCAGCCAAGCCCGGGACAGAGGGCACAATTCACCCCTCCACTTT
TRBV5-7,TRBJ2-7,-,-,CASSLVGGEQYF,TGTGCCAGCAGCTTGGTGGGGGGTGAGCAGTACTTC
TRBV6-5,TRBJ2-2,-,-,CASSRTGGTGELFF,TGTGCCAGCAGTCGGACCGGGGGCACCGGGGAGCTGTTTTTT
TRBV6-4,TRBJ2-1,-,TRBD1,CASGTGLGNEQFF,TGTGCCAGCGGGACAGGTCTGGGCAATGAGCAGTTCTTC
TRBV5-4,TRBJ2-7,-,TRBD2,CASSFSGTSGEQYF,TGTGCCAGCAGCTTTTCCGGGACTAGTGGCGAGCAGTACTTC
TRBV7-9,TRBJ2-3,-,-,CASSLGGEDTQYF,TGTGCCAGCAGCTTAGGGGGAGAAGATACGCAGTATTTT
TRBV27,TRBJ1-6,once,TRBD1,CASSLRQGVVLMNSPLHF,TGTGCCAGCAGTTTAAGGCAGGGGGTCGTACTTATGAATTCACCCCTCCACTTT
TRBV5-8,TRBJ1-1,-,-,CASSLVVPGGGTEAFF,TGTGCCAGCAGCTTGGTGGTACCGGGAGGGGGCACTGAAGCTTTCTTT
TRBV19,TRBJ2-1,-,-,CASSQRNEQFF,TGTGCCAGTAGCCAGCGAAATGAGCAGTTCTTC
TRBV10-3,TRBJ2-3,-,-,CAISEGQPYTDTQYF,TGTGCCATCAGTGAGGGGCAACCCTACACAGATACGCAGTATTTT
TRBV5-6,TRBJ2-5,-,-,CASSASPQGYQETQYF,TGTGCCAGCAGCGCTTCCCCCCAGGGTTACCAAGAGACCCAGTACTTC
TRBV6-1,TRBJ2-5,-,-,CASSELEGVRETQYF,TGTGCCAGCAGTGAATTGGAAGGGGTCAGAGAGACCCAGTACTTC
TRBV9,TRBJ2-5,-,TRBD1,CASSVHEGQPQETQYF,TGTGCCAGCAGCGTCCATGAGGGACAGCCACAAGAGACCCAGTACTTC
TRBV27,TRBJ1-2,-,-,CASSPDWGASYGYTF,TGTGCCAGCAGTCCCGACTGGGGGGCGAGCTATGGCTACACCTTC
TRBV9,TRBJ2-1,-,-,CASSVAEYNEQFF,TGTGCCAGCAGCGTGGCGGAGTACAATGAGCAGTTCTTC
TRBV4-2,TRBJ2-5,-,-,CASSQYLRGSQETQYF,TGTGCCAGCAGCCAATATTTGCGGGGCAGTCAAGAGACCCAGTACTTC
TRBV11-2,TRBJ1-1,-,TRBD1,CASSPRAGTGVSEAFF,TGTGCCAGCAGCCCAAGGGCCGGGACAGGGGTATCTGAAGCTTTCTTT
TRBV7-2,TRBJ1-5,-,-,CASSPRGYSNQPQHF,TGTGCCAGCAGCCCCCGGGGATATAGCAATCAGCCCCAGCATTTT
TRBV25-1,TRBJ2-3,-,-,CASSSLPGASDTQYF,TGTGCCAGCAGCAGCCTCCCGGGGGCTTCAGATACGCAGTATTTT
TRBV11-2,TRBJ2-2,-,-,CASTPPEGSAGELFF,TGTGCCAGCACCCCTCCGGAGGGCTCCGCCGGGGAGCTGTTTTTT
TRBV10-2,TRBJ2-3,-,-,CASSEGAGTGDTQYF,TGCGCCAGCAGTGAGGGAGCGGGCACAGGAGATACGCAGTATTTT
TRBV29-1,TRBJ2-1,-,TRBD2,CSVLGLAGAGEQFF,TGCAGCGTTTTGGGACTAGCGGGAGCTGGGGAGCAGTTCTTC
TRBV5-1,TRBJ2-1,once,-,CASSAGTADNEQFF,TGCGCCAGCAGCGCCGGGACTGCTGACAATGAGCAGTTCTTC
TRBV19,TRBJ1-2,-,-,CASRTPGSGYGYTF,TGTGCCAGTAGGACCCCCGGCTCTGGCTATGGCTACACCTTC
TRBV18,TRBJ1-3,once,TRBD1,CASSRETGGSSGNTIYF,TGTGCCAGCTCACGGGAGACAGGGGGAAGCTCTGGAAACACCATATATTTT
TRBV19,TRBJ1-4,once,-,CASSIRTRTNEKLFF,TGTGCCAGTAGTATCCGGACACGAACTAATGAAAAACTGTTTTTT
TRBV27,TRBJ1-2,-,-,CASSPDRSYGYTF,TGTGCCAGCAGTCCAGACAGAAGCTATGGCTACACCTTC
TRBV19,TRBJ1-2,-,-,CASSMGTYGYTF,TGTGCCAGTAGTATGGGGACCTATGGCTACACCTTC
TRBV27,TRBJ1-2,once,-,CASTLRGGDYGYTF,TGTGCCAGCACCCTGAGGGGAGGAGACTATGGCTACACCTTC